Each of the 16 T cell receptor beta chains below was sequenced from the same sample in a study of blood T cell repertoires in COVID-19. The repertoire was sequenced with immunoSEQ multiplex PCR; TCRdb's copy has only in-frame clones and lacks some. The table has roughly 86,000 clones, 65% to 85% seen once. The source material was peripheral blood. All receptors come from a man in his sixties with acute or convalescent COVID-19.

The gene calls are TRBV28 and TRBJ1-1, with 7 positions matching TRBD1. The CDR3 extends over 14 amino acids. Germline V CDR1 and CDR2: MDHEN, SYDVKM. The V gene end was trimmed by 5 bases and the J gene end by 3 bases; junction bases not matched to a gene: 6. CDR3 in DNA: TGTGCCAGCAGTACGACAGACAGGGACACTGAAGCTTTCTTT. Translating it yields CASSTTDRDTEAFF.

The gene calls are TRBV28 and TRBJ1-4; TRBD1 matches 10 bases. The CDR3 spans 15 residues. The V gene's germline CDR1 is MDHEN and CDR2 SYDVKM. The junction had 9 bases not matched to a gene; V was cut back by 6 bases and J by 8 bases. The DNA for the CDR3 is TGTGCCAGCAGCTCCTCGGGGACAGGGGTCGAAAAACTGTTTTTT. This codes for CASSSSGTGVEKLFF. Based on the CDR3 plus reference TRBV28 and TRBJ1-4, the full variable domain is DVKVTQSSRYLVKRTGEKVFLECVQDMDHENMFWYRQDPGLGLRLIYFSYDVKMKEKGDIPEGYSVSREKKERFSLILESASTNQTSMYLCASSSSGTGVEKLFFGSGTQLSVL.

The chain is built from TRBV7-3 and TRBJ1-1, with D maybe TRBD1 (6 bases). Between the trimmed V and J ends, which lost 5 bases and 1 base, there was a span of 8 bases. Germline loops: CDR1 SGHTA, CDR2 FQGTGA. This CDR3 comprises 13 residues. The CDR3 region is CASSTGKNTEAFF. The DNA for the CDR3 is TGTGCCAGCAGCACAGGGAAGAACACTGAAGCTTTCTTT.

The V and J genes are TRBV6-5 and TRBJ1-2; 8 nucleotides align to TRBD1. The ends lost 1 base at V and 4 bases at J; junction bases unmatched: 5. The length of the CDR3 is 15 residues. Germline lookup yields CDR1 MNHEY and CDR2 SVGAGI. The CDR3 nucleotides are TGTGCCAGCAGTTACTTCGACAGGGGAGGCTATGGCTACACCTTC. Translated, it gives CASSYFDRGGYGYTF.

This chain's CDR3 is CASSLGGTGSYEQYF. CDR3 nucleotides: TGCGCCAGCAGCCTCGGAGGGACAGGGTCCTACGAGCAGTACTTC. The chain employs TRBV4-3 and TRBJ2-7; 9 bases map to TRBD1. The germline CDR1 and CDR2 sequences are LGHNA and YSLEER. J lost 1 base, V lost 4 bases, and 5 bases had no gene match. This CDR3 is built from 15 residues.

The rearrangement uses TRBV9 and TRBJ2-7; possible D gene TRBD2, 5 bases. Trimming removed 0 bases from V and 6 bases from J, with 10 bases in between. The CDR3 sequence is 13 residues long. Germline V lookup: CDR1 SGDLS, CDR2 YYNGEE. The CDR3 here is CASSVAPGGEQYF. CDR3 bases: TGTGCCAGCAGCGTAGCCCCAGGAGGCGAGCAGTACTTC.

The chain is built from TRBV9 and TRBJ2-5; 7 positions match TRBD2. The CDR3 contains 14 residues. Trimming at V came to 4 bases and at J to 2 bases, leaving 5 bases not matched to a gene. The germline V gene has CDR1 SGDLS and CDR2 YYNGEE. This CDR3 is CASSHLGGQETQYF. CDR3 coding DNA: TGTGCCAGCAGCCACCTGGGGGGGCAAGAGACCCAGTACTTC.

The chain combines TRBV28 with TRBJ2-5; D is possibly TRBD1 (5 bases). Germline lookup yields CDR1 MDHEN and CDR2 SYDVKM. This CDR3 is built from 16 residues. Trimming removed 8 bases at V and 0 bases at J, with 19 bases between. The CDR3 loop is CASRTVGRDYQETQYF. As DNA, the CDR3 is TGTGCCAGCCGAACCGTGGGCAGGGATTACCAAGAGACCCAGTACTTC.

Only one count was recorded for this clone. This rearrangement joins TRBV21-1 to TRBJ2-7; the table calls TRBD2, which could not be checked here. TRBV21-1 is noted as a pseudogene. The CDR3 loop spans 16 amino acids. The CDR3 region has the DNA TGTGCCAGCAGCAAAGGTCGCCGACCGGACGGGGACGAGCAGTACTTC. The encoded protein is CASSKGRRPDGDEQYF.

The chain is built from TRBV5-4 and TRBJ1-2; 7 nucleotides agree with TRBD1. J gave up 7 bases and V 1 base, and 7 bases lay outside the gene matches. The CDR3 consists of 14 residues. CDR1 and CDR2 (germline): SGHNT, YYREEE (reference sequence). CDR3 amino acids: CASSLTGVNRGYTF. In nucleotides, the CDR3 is TGTGCCAGCAGCTTGACAGGGGTCAATCGTGGCTACACCTTC.

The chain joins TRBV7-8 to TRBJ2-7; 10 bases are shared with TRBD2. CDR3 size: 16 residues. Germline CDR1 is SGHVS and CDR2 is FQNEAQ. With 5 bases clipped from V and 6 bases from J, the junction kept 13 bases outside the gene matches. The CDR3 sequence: CASSLGWKLAGLEQYF. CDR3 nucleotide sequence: TGTGCCAGCAGCCTCGGCTGGAAACTAGCGGGGCTCGAGCAGTACTTC.

The CDR3 protein is CASSLASASSGNTIYF. For the CDR3, the DNA is TGCGCCAGCAGCTTGGCCTCCGCCAGCTCTGGAAACACCATATATTTT. The V and J genes are TRBV5-1 and TRBJ1-3; the D is unclear. The CDR3 length is 16 residues. V gave up 0 bases and J gave up 0 bases, with 10 bases separating them. In germline, CDR1 is SGHRS, CDR2 YFSETQ.

The CDR3 region is CASSLAGWTGELFF. The CDR3 coding sequence is TGTGCCAGCAGCCTGGCAGGGTGGACCGGGGAGCTGTTTTTT. The chain couples TRBV3-1 (or the pseudogene TRBV3-2) to TRBJ2-2, with a tentative D call TRBD1 (5 bases). CDR1 LGHDT and CDR2 YNNKEL come from the germline V gene (reference sequence). Trimming left V 4 bases short and J 5 bases short, with 11 bases between. The CDR3 is 14 amino acids.

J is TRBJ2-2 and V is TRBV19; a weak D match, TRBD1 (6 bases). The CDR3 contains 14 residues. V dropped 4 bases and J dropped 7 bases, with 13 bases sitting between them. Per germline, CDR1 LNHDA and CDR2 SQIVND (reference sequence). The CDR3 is CASSTDRTGGELFF. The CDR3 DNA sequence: TGTGCCAGTAGTACCGACAGGACCGGCGGGGAGCTGTTTTTT.

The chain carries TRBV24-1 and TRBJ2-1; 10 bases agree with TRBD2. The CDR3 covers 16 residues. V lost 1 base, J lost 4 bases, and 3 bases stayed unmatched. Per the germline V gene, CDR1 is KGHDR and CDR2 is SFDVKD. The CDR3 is CATSDLVAGGYNEQFF. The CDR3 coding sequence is TGTGCCACCAGTGATTTAGTAGCGGGGGGTTACAATGAGCAGTTCTTC.

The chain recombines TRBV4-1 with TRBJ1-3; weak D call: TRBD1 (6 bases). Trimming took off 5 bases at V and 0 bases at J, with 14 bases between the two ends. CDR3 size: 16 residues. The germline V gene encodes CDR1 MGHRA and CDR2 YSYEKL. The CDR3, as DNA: TGCGCCAGCAGCTTACAACAGGGCCACTCTGGAAACACCATATATTTT. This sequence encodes CASSLQQGHSGNTIYF.